This entry features one T cell receptor beta chain sequence. This specimen comes from a study of T-cell memory formation after mild COVID-19. TCRdb analysed the 5' RACE reads with MiXCR anew, one entry per CDR3 protein. The sample has approximately 480,000 distinct CDR3 sequences; over 15% are singletons. The CDR3 is made up of 12 amino acids. With V trimmed by 6 bases and J by 7 bases, 3 bases remained unmatched. The chain is built from TRBV12-3 or TRBV12-4 and TRBJ2-5; 9 nucleotides align to TRBD1. The sequencing sample was made of PBMCs or a T cell subset sorted from them (not recorded which). This TCR was sampled from an adult woman who had mild COVID-19 (a few samples of this study predate the infection). Cell type and time point are not known. DNA of the CDR3: TGTGCCAGCAGCCGGGACAGGGCGACCCAGTACTTC. Its translation: CASSRDRATQYF.